Each of the 10 T cell receptor beta chains below was sequenced from the same sample in a study of T cell repertoires in cytomegalovirus infection. One entry per CDR3 protein results from TCRdb running MiXCR on the reads. The table has approximately 250,000 distinct CDR3 sequences, approximately 7% seen once. Sequencing used PBMCs. The receptors here all came from a human donor in good health (CMV status not recorded). Some clones in this sample may be carry-over from other donors' samples.

In its sample, this clonotype was seen many times. The genes are TRBV7-2 and TRBJ1-3, with unresolved D. The CDR3 spans 16 residues. V gave up 4 bases and J gave up 4 bases, with 17 bases separating them. CDR1 is SGHTA and CDR2 is FQGNSA in the germline V gene. CDR3 region: CASSSQPPGSGNTIYF. In nucleotides, the CDR3 is TGTGCCAGCAGCTCCCAACCCCCAGGCTCCGGAAACACCATATATTTT.

Ten or more counts support this clonotype. The chain combines TRBV12-5 with TRBJ2-3; the D gene is possibly TRBD2 (5 bases). The CDR3 is 12 amino acids. V was shortened by 6 bases and J by 2 bases, with 6 bases between the two germline ends. The V gene's germline CDR1 is LGHNT and CDR2 FRNRAP. As DNA, the CDR3 is TGTGCTAGTGGACGGGACACAGATACGCAGTATTTT. Its translation: CASGRDTDTQYF.

This clonotype was counted ten times or more. V is TRBV6-2 or TRBV6-3 and J is TRBJ1-1; tentatively, D is TRBD1 (6 bases). The V end lost 6 bases, the J end lost 5 bases, and 13 bases lay between the germline ends. The CDR3 is made up of 13 amino acids. Per germline, CDR1 MNHEY and CDR2 SVGEGT. CDR3 loop: CASRYQGRTEAFF. Written as DNA, the CDR3 is TGTGCCAGCAGATATCAGGGGCGAACTGAAGCTTTCTTT.

This clonotype was recorded at least ten times. This chain joins TRBV9 and TRBJ1-1; TRBD1 might be the D (5 bases). The ends were cut back, 4 bases at V and 0 bases at J, with 10 bases in the middle. Germline CDR1 and CDR2: SGDLS and YYNGEE. This CDR3 is 14 amino acids long. The CDR3 region is CASSPGLLNTEAFF. DNA of the CDR3: TGTGCCAGCAGCCCGGGACTGTTGAACACTGAAGCTTTCTTT.

The J gene is TRBJ2-7, the V gene TRBV20-1; D gene uncertain. Trimming pared 5 bases from V and 5 bases from J, leaving 16 bases between. This CDR3 contains 13 residues. The germline CDR1 and CDR2 sequences are DFQATT and SNEGSKA (reference sequence). CDR3 region: CSALIVPSHEQYF. CDR3 nucleotides: TGCAGTGCTTTAATCGTCCCTTCCCACGAGCAGTACTTC.

This clonotype was recorded at least ten times. The chain employs TRBV7-2 and TRBJ2-3; either TRBD1 or TRBD2 may supply D (6 bases each). The CDR3 has 14 residues. Trimming pared 6 bases from V and 0 bases from J, leaving 10 bases between. Germline CDR1 SGHTA, CDR2 FQGNSA. CDR3 in amino acids: CASRSGASTDTQYF. CDR3 DNA: TGTGCCAGCAGATCGGGGGCTAGCACAGATACGCAGTATTTT.

This clonotype was detected many times. Here the CDR3 DNA reads TGTGCCAGCAGTTTCCACAGGGGGCTGGGGTCCTACAATGAGCAGTTCTTC. Translating gives CASSFHRGLGSYNEQFF. This chain joins TRBV6-2 or TRBV6-3 and TRBJ2-1; 9 positions match TRBD1. The CDR3 loop spans 17 amino acids. V was pared by 4 bases and J by 1 base, with 8 bases of the junction left unmatched. Germline V gives CDR1 MNHEY, CDR2 SVGEGT.

This clonotype was observed at least ten times. This sequence joins TRBV20-1 and TRBJ1-2; weak D call: TRBD1 (5 bases). Germline CDR1 and CDR2: DFQATT and SNEGSKA (reference sequence). The CDR3 has 16 residues. Trimming shortened V by 0 bases and J by 8 bases, and 22 bases separated the two germline ends. The CDR3 sequence: CSARDQVGGAHGGYTF. CDR3 DNA: TGCAGTGCTAGAGATCAGGTTGGAGGGGCACATGGAGGCTACACCTTC.

This clonotype was counted ten times or more. The genes are TRBV29-1 and TRBJ2-7, with unresolved D. V gave up 3 bases and J gave up 4 bases, with 13 bases separating them. Germline CDR1 is SQVTM and CDR2 is ANQGSEA. The CDR3 covers 13 residues. This CDR3 reads CSVESGDTYEQYF. CDR3 DNA: TGCAGCGTTGAGTCAGGCGACACTTACGAGCAGTACTTC.

This clonotype turned up a few times. V usage is TRBV30 and J usage is TRBJ2-1; 9 positions agree with TRBD1. With V trimmed by 2 bases and J by 7 bases, 9 bases remained unmatched. CDR1 is GTSNPN, CDR2 SVGIG, per germline (reference sequence). This CDR3 comprises 15 residues. CDR3 sequence (DNA): TGTGCCTGGAGTCAGAACAGGGGGCGTACGAATGAGCAGTTCTTC. Amino acids: CAWSQNRGRTNEQFF. Complete variable domain (other parts from reference TRBV30 and TRBJ2-1): SQTIHQWPATLVQPVGSPLSLECTVEGTSNPNLYWYRQAAGRGLQLLFYSVGIGQISSEVPQNLSASRPQDRQFILSSKKLLLSDSGFYLCAWSQNRGRTNEQFFGPGTRLTVL.